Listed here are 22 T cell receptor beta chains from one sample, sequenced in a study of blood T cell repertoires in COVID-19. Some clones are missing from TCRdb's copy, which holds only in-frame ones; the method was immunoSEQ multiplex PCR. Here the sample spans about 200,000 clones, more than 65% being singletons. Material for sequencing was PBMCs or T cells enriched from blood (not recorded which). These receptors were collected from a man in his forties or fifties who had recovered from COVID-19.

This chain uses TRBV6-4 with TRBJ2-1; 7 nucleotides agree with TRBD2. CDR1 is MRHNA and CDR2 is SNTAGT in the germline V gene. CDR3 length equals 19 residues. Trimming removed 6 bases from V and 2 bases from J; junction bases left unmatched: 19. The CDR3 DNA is TGTGCCAGCAGAAGACTAGCTGATTTTGGTGTTAACGCCTACAATGAGCAGTTCTTC. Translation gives CASRRLADFGVNAYNEQFF.

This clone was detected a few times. Written as DNA, the CDR3 is TGTGCCAGTATAGGTCGGAAGGGGGGGCTTGGTGAGACCCAGTACTTC. Translated, it gives CASIGRKGGLGETQYF. The V gene is TRBV19, the J gene TRBJ2-5, with D maybe TRBD2 (7 bases). Trimming left V 7 bases short and J 5 bases short, with 23 bases between. The CDR3 consists of 16 residues. Per the germline V gene, CDR1 is LNHDA and CDR2 is SQIVND (reference sequence).

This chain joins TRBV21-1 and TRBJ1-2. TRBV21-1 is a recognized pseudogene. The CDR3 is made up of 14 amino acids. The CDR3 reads CASSKDREGYGYTF. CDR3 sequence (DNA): TGTGCCAGCAGCAAAGACCGCGAGGGTTATGGCTACACCTTC.

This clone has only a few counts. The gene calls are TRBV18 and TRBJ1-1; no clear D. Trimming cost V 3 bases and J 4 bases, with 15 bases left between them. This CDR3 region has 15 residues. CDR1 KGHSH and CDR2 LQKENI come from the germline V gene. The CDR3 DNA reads TGTGCCAGCTCACCTCCGAGCCGACCGGGCACTGAAGCTTTCTTT. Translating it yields CASSPPSRPGTEAFF.

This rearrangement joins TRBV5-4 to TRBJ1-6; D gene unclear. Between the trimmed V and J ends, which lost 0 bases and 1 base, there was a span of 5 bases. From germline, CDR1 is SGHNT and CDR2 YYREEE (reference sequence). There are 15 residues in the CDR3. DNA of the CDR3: TGTGCCAGCAGCTTGGGAGGGTCCTATAATTCACCCCTCCACTTT. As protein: CASSLGGSYNSPLHF.

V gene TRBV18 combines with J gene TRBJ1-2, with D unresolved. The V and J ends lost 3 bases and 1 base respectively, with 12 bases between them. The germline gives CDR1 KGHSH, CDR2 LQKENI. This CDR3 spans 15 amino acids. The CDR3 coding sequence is TGTGCCAGCTCACCCTCCCTAAACGTTAACTATGGCTACACCTTC. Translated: CASSPSLNVNYGYTF.

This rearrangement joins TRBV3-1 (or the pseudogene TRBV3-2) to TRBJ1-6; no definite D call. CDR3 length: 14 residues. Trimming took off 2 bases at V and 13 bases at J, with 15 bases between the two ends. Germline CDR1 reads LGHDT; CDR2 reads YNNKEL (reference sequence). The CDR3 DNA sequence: TGTGCCAGCAGCCAATCCCCCTCGGGATTCCCCCTCCACTTT. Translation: CASSQSPSGFPLHF.

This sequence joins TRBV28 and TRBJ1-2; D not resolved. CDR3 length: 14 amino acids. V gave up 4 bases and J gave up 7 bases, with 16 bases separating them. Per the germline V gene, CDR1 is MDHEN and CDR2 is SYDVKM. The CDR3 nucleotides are TGTGCCAGCAGTTATTTCGGAGGTGACGGTGGCTACACCTTC. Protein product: CASSYFGGDGGYTF.

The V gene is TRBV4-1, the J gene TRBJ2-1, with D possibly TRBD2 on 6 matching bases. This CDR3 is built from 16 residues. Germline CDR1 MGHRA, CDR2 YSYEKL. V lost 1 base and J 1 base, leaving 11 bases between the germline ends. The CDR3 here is CASSQGVAGSYNEQFF. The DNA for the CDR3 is TGCGCCAGCAGCCAAGGCGTGGCGGGGTCCTACAATGAGCAGTTCTTC.

The CDR3 bases are TGTGCCAGCAGCCAAGACACTAGCGGATGGGAAGATACGCAGTATTTT. Translated: CASSQDTSGWEDTQYF. The chain recombines TRBV4-2 with TRBJ2-3; 8 nucleotides match TRBD2. The germline gives CDR1 LGHNA, CDR2 YNFKEQ. Trimming took 0 bases from V and 5 from J; bases not matched to a gene: 7. This CDR3 has 16 amino acids.

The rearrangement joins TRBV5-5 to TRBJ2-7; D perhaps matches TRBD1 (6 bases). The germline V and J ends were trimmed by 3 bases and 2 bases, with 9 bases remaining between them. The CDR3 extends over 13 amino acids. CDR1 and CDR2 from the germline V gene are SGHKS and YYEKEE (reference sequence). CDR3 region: CASSWGLAYEQYF. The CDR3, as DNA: TGTGCCAGCAGCTGGGGGCTGGCCTACGAGCAGTACTTC. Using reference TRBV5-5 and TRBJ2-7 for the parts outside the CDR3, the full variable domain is DAGVTQSPTHLIKTRGQQVTLRCSPISGHKSVSWYQQVLGQGPQFIFQYYEKEERGRGNFPDRFSARQFPNYSSELNVNALLLGDSALYLCASSWGLAYEQYFGPGTRLTVT.

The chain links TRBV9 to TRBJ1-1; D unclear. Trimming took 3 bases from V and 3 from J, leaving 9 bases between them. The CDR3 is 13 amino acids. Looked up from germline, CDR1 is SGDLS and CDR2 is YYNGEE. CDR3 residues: CASSETPHTEAFF. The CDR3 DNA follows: TGTGCCAGCAGCGAGACACCGCACACTGAAGCTTTCTTT.

As DNA, the CDR3 is TGTGCCAGTAGTATAGGGACTAGCGGGGGTCTTGGAACAGATACGCAGTATTTT. It yields the protein CASSIGTSGGLGTDTQYF. J is TRBJ2-3 and V is TRBV19; 13 bases agree with TRBD2. This CDR3 has 18 residues. V lost 1 base, J lost 3 bases, and 7 bases stayed unmatched. The germline CDR1 and CDR2 sequences are LNHDA and SQIVND (reference sequence).

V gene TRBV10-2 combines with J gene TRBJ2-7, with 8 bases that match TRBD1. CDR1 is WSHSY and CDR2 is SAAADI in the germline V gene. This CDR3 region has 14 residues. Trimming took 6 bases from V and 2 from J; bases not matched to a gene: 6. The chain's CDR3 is CASRSGGSAYEQYF. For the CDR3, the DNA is TGCGCCAGCAGATCAGGGGGCTCAGCCTACGAGCAGTACTTC.

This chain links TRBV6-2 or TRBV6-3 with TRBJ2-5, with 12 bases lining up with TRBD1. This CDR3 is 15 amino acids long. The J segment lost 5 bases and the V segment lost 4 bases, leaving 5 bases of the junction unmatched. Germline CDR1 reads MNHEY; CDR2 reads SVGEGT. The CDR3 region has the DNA TGTGCCAGCAGTTGGGGACAGGGGGCGGTGGAGACCCAGTACTTC. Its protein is CASSWGQGAVETQYF.

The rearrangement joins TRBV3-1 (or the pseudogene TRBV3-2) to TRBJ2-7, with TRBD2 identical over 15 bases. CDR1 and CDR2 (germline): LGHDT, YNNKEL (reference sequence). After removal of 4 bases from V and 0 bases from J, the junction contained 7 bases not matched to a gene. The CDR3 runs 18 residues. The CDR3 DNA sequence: TGTGCCAGCAGCCGGGGACTAGCGGGGGGCGGAAGCTCCTACGAGCAGTACTTC. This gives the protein CASSRGLAGGGSSYEQYF.

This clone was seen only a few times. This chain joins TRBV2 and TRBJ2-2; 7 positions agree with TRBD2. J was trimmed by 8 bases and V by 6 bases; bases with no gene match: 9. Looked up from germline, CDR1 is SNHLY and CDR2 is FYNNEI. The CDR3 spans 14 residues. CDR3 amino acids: CASRGTNLGGELFF. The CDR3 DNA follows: TGTGCCAGCAGGGGGACTAACCTTGGAGGGGAGCTGTTTTTT.

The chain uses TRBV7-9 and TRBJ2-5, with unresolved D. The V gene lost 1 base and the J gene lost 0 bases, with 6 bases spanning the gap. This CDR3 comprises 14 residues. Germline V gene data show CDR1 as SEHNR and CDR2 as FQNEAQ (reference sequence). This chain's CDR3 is CASSLGANQETQYF. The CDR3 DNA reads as TGTGCCAGCAGCTTAGGGGCGAACCAAGAGACCCAGTACTTC.

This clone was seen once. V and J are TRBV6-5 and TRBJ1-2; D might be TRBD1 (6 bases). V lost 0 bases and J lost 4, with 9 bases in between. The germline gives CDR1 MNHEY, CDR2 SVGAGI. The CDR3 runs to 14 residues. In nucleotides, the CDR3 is TGTGCCAGCAGTTACTCATCAGGGGTCTATGGCTACACCTTC. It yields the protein CASSYSSGVYGYTF.

The CDR3 loop is CASYSGANVLTF. CDR3 DNA: TGTGCCAGCTACTCTGGGGCCAACGTCCTGACTTTC. The chain has TRBV6-6 and TRBJ2-6; the D is unclear. Trimming took off 8 bases at V and 0 bases at J, with 2 bases between the two ends. The germline CDR1 and CDR2 sequences are MNHNY and SVGAGI (reference sequence). The CDR3 loop spans 12 amino acids.

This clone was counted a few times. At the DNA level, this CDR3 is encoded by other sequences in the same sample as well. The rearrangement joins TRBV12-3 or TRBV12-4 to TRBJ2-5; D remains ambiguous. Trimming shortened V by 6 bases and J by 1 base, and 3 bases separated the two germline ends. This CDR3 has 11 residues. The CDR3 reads CASSLQETQYF. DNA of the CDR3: TGTGCCAGCAGCCTCCAAGAGACCCAGTACTTC.

CDR3 region: CASSPGQGNYGYTF. CDR3 coding DNA: TGTGCCAGCAGCCCGGGACAGGGTAACTATGGCTACACCTTC. The chain uses TRBV9 and TRBJ1-2; 9 nucleotides match TRBD1. In germline, CDR1 is SGDLS, CDR2 YYNGEE. The length of the CDR3 is 14 residues. J lost 1 base, V lost 4 bases, and 2 bases had no gene match.